The present entry profiles one T cell receptor beta chain with its context. Its antigen is currently unknown. CDR1 is SGDLS and CDR2 is YYNGEE in the germline V gene. The CDR3 is 14 amino acids. The V segment lost 4 bases and the J segment 4 bases; nucleotides outside the gene matches: 7. The entry originates in a study of OX40 agonist ivuxolimab in advanced cancers. Study-wide background: Each patient was given ivuxolimab into a vein every 2 weeks, at 0.01 to 10 mg/kg.

Overall study findings and caveats: In the expanded peripheral T cells, antigen specificity was never determined.

Using immunoSEQ multiplex PCR, the repertoire was profiled, and TCRdb retains in-frame clones only, with some absent. The sample shows around 86,000 clones, 85% to 95% of them seen only once. Autoimmune disease history or systemic immunosuppression excluded patients. The chain joins TRBV9 to TRBJ2-5; 7 bases are shared with TRBD1. The receptor was derived from an adult with an advanced solid tumor such as melanoma, head and neck, liver or kidney cancer. Sequences were derived from CD4+ or CD8+ T cells sorted from blood, sampled in a trial of the OX40 agonist ivuxolimab. CDR3 region: CASSQGDVLETQYF. DNA of the CDR3: TGTGCCAGCAGCCAGGGGGACGTCTTAGAGACCCAGTACTTC.